This TCR beta chain was obtained from a study of T cell responses to AZD1222 COVID-19 vaccine. General observations from the study: The donor group comprised mostly white British people and more females; the analysis possibly underestimated clonal diversity.

A word on this clone: Antigen: not known.

Per germline, CDR1 SGHDT and CDR2 YYEEEE. This CDR3 is 14 amino acids long. V was trimmed by 4 bases and J by 7 bases, leaving 18 bases between them. Sequencing used immunoSEQ multiplex PCR; TCRdb keeps in-frame clones, though not all of them. The data contain some 150,000 clones, about 90% of them singletons. The rearrangement links TRBV5-6 to TRBJ2-7; either TRBD1 or TRBD2 may supply D (6 bases each). The sequence derives from an adult in good health. This sample comprised peripheral blood, obtained on day 0 of AZD1222 vaccination. CDR3 nucleotides: TGTGCCAGCAGCCTCCTACGAGGGGGGATGGAGCAGTACTTC. This gives the protein CASSLLRGGMEQYF.